This TCR beta chain was sequenced during a study of siplizumab effects on memory and regulatory T cells. Comment on this clone: Its antigen is still unknown.

Sequenced by immunoSEQ multiplex PCR; TCRdb stores in-frame clones only, minus some. The sample shows some 100,000 clones, approximately 92% of them seen only once. Regarding the study as a whole: Most alloreactive clones went unmapped to unstimulated subsets; only a minor fraction mapped. Naive T cells seemed more diverse than memory cells and seemed major alloresponse contributors. Siplizumab cultures yielded proliferating Tregs whose suppressive function was not confirmed.

The CDR3 sequence is 17 residues long. V was pared by 1 base and J by 1 base, with 6 bases of the junction left unmatched. Germline CDR1 is SEHNR and CDR2 is FQNEAQ (reference sequence). The material sequenced was CD4+ T cells sorted from blood. The chain joins TRBV7-9 to TRBJ2-5; 10 nucleotides agree with TRBD2. The receptor was isolated from a human donor in good health. Some clones in this sample may be carry-over from other donors' samples. The CDR3 DNA follows: TGTGCCAGCAGCTTAGATTCCAGCGGGAGGGCCCAAGAGACCCAGTACTTC. The encoded protein is CASSLDSSGRAQETQYF.